This entry is about one T cell receptor (beta chain). Generated by immunoSEQ multiplex PCR, the TCRdb table keeps only in-frame clones and is missing some. The table includes 60,000 to 65,000 clones, more than 95% detected once. This specimen belongs to a study of Tregs in tolerant kidney transplant recipients. Deletions cut 1 base from V and 0 bases from J, with 11 bases between. CDR1 is MGHRA and CDR2 is YSYEKL in the germline V gene. The CDR3 has 16 amino acids. The TCR sequence derives from a human donor who received a combined kidney and bone marrow transplant. V is TRBV4-1 and J is TRBJ2-3; a possible D gene is TRBD1 (5 bases). This sample comprised Tregs from blood, obtained before the transplant. The CDR3: CASSQAAGRSTDTQYF. For the CDR3, the DNA is TGCGCCAGCAGCCAAGCGGCAGGGCGCAGCACAGATACGCAGTATTTT.